This is a list of T cell receptor beta chains from one sample in a study of shared clonotypes between healthy human individuals. Generated by immunoSEQ multiplex PCR, the TCRdb table keeps only in-frame clones and is missing some. The data hold a few hundred thousand clones, with 95% observed a single time. Source material: naive CD8+ T cells sorted from blood. All receptors come from a woman in her 30s in good health. The CDR3 runs from the conserved cysteine through the conserved F or W. A D gene is named only where the DNA matches it firmly. Not every row has a clone size; where given, it reads once, few, many or a size class.

abundance: NA; d_gene: TRBD2; v_gene: TRBV27; j_gene: TRBJ2-5; CDR3nt: TGTGCCAGCAGTTTGGGAGGGGAAGAGACCCAGTACTTC; CDR3aa: CASSLGGEETQYF
abundance: once; d_gene: TRBD1; v_gene: TRBV27; j_gene: TRBJ1-2; CDR3nt: TGTGCCAGCAGTTTAGAGCCCTTACAGGGGGCGCATGTCTATGGCTACACCTTC; CDR3aa: CASSLEPLQGAHVYGYTF
abundance: once; d_gene: TRBD2; v_gene: TRBV6-6; j_gene: TRBJ2-1; CDR3nt: TGTGCCAGCAGTCAGGGGACTAGCGCGACGTACAATGAGCAGTTCTTC; CDR3aa: CASSQGTSATYNEQFF
abundance: NA; d_gene: TRBD1; v_gene: TRBV4-1; j_gene: TRBJ1-1; CDR3nt: TGCGCCAGCAGCCAAGACGGGACAGGGTACACTGAAGCTTTCTTT; CDR3aa: CASSQDGTGYTEAFF
abundance: NA; d_gene: NA; v_gene: TRBV7-9; j_gene: TRBJ1-1; CDR3nt: TGTGCCAGCACCGACGTCCGGTTCTCGAACACTGAAGCTTTCTTT; CDR3aa: CASTDVRFSNTEAFF
abundance: NA; d_gene: NA; v_gene: TRBV29-1; j_gene: TRBJ1-1; CDR3nt: TGCAGCGTTGAAGTCGAGAGAACGGCTTTCTTT; CDR3aa: CSVEVERTAFF
abundance: NA; d_gene: TRBD1; v_gene: TRBV19; j_gene: TRBJ2-2; CDR3nt: TGTGCCAGTAAGGACCGTAGGACAGGGGGATACACCGGGGAGCTGTTTTTT; CDR3aa: CASKDRRTGGYTGELFF
abundance: NA; d_gene: NA; v_gene: TRBV6-5; j_gene: TRBJ1-3; CDR3nt: TGTGCCAGCAGCCCATTCACAGGGAGATCACACACCATATATTTT; CDR3aa: CASSPFTGRSHTIYF
abundance: NA; d_gene: NA; v_gene: TRBV4-2; j_gene: TRBJ1-5; CDR3nt: TGTGCCAGCAGCCAAGAGGGTCCCGGCAGGTGGGGCAATCAGCCCCAGCATTTT; CDR3aa: CASSQEGPGRWGNQPQHF
abundance: NA; d_gene: TRBD2; v_gene: TRBV7-2; j_gene: TRBJ2-7; CDR3nt: TGTGCCAGCAGCTTAGCGGGACTAGCGGCGGGAGGGGGGGAGCAGTACTTC; CDR3aa: CASSLAGLAAGGGEQYF
abundance: NA; d_gene: NA; v_gene: TRBV23-1; j_gene: TRBJ1-2; CDR3nt: TGCGCCAGCATCATTCCCCGGGCTTGGGATAACTATGGCTACACCTTC; CDR3aa: CASIIPRAWDNYGYTF
abundance: NA; d_gene: NA; v_gene: TRBV10-2; j_gene: TRBJ2-7; CDR3nt: TGCGCCAGCAGTGAGGGGACGGTGACCTACGAGCAGTACTTC; CDR3aa: CASSEGTVTYEQYF
abundance: NA; d_gene: NA; v_gene: TRBV6-6; j_gene: TRBJ1-5; CDR3nt: TGTGCCAGCAGGCCCCGGGACCTCAATCAGCCCCAGCATTTT; CDR3aa: CASRPRDLNQPQHF
abundance: NA; d_gene: NA; v_gene: TRBV7-6; j_gene: TRBJ2-5; CDR3nt: TGTGCCAGCAGTCGGTACCAAGAGACCCAGTACTTC; CDR3aa: CASSRYQETQYF
abundance: once; d_gene: NA; v_gene: TRBV4-1; j_gene: TRBJ2-5; CDR3nt: TGCGCCAGCAGCCAAGAAGCAAGCGGGACATACCAAGAGACCCAGTACTTC; CDR3aa: CASSQEASGTYQETQYF
abundance: once; d_gene: TRBD1; v_gene: TRBV28; j_gene: TRBJ2-7; CDR3nt: TGTGCCAGCAGTCCCGGGACAGACTTCTACGAGCAGTACTTC; CDR3aa: CASSPGTDFYEQYF
abundance: NA; d_gene: NA; v_gene: TRBV10-2; j_gene: TRBJ2-6; CDR3nt: TGCGCCAGCAGTCAGGGCGATGGGGCCAACGTCCTGACTTTC; CDR3aa: CASSQGDGANVLTF
abundance: NA; d_gene: TRBD2; v_gene: TRBV27; j_gene: TRBJ2-1; CDR3nt: TGTGCCAGCGCCACTAGCGGGAGTTACAATGAGCAGTTCTTC; CDR3aa: CASATSGSYNEQFF
abundance: NA; d_gene: NA; v_gene: TRBV25-1; j_gene: TRBJ2-3; CDR3nt: TGTGCCAGTGCCTGGGACTTTTCCCCAGATACGCAGTATTTT; CDR3aa: CASAWDFSPDTQYF
abundance: NA; d_gene: NA; v_gene: TRBV27; j_gene: TRBJ1-2; CDR3nt: TGTGCCAGCAGTTTAGACAGGACATATGGCTACACCTTC; CDR3aa: CASSLDRTYGYTF
abundance: NA; d_gene: NA; v_gene: TRBV6-1; j_gene: TRBJ2-1; CDR3nt: TGTGCCAGCACTAGTGCAGGGTCCTACAATGAGCAGTTCTTC; CDR3aa: CASTSAGSYNEQFF
abundance: NA; d_gene: NA; v_gene: TRBV27; j_gene: TRBJ1-5; CDR3nt: TGTGCCAGCAGTTTTATCCCTAAACAGGGACTCGTAAGGCCCCAGCATTTT; CDR3aa: CASSFIPKQGLVRPQHF
abundance: NA; d_gene: NA; v_gene: TRBV2; j_gene: TRBJ1-2; CDR3nt: TGTGCCAGCAGTGAGATGTTGCCTGAGGGAGGCTATGGCTACACCTTC; CDR3aa: CASSEMLPEGGYGYTF
abundance: NA; d_gene: TRBD2; v_gene: TRBV2; j_gene: TRBJ2-1; CDR3nt: TGTGCCAGCACTCGGACTAGCCCACCCAATGAGCAGTTCTTC; CDR3aa: CASTRTSPPNEQFF
abundance: NA; d_gene: NA; v_gene: TRBV6-5; j_gene: TRBJ1-1; CDR3nt: TGTGCCAGCAGTTACGCAGTGGTAAACACTGAAGCTTTCTTT; CDR3aa: CASSYAVVNTEAFF
abundance: NA; d_gene: NA; v_gene: TRBV7-9; j_gene: TRBJ2-3; CDR3nt: TGTGCCAGCAGCTTAGTGTACACAGATACGCAGTATTTT; CDR3aa: CASSLVYTDTQYF
abundance: NA; d_gene: TRBD2; v_gene: TRBV7-9; j_gene: TRBJ2-5; CDR3nt: TGTGCCAGCAGCTCGACTAGCATGGCCCAGTACTTC; CDR3aa: CASSSTSMAQYF
abundance: NA; d_gene: TRBD2; v_gene: TRBV27; j_gene: TRBJ2-3; CDR3nt: TGTGCCAGTAATAGCGGGAGGGAAATAGATACGCAGTATTTT; CDR3aa: CASNSGREIDTQYF
abundance: once; d_gene: TRBD2; v_gene: TRBV28; j_gene: TRBJ2-7; CDR3nt: TGTGCCAGCAGTTACCCCGGGACTAGCTCCTACGAGCAGTACTTC; CDR3aa: CASSYPGTSSYEQYF
abundance: NA; d_gene: NA; v_gene: TRBV21-1; j_gene: TRBJ2-3; CDR3nt: TGTGCCAGCAGCACCCCCGGGACGACGGGCGACATCCTGGTATCGGATACGCAGTATTTT; CDR3aa: CASSTPGTTGDILVSDTQYF
abundance: NA; d_gene: NA; v_gene: TRBV5-1; j_gene: TRBJ1-3; CDR3nt: TGCGCCAGCATACCCCCGGGGAGGAAGATGCCAATCTCTGGAAACACCATATATTTT; CDR3aa: CASIPPGRKMPISGNTIYF
abundance: NA; d_gene: NA; v_gene: TRBV7-9; j_gene: TRBJ2-4; CDR3nt: TGTGCCAGCAGCTCGGAACAGGTGAACATTCAGTACTTC; CDR3aa: CASSSEQVNIQYF
abundance: NA; d_gene: NA; v_gene: TRBV6-5; j_gene: TRBJ2-1; CDR3nt: TGTGCCAGCAGTTACGCAGCCGGGACTTATAACAATGAGCAGTTCTTC; CDR3aa: CASSYAAGTYNNEQFF
abundance: once; d_gene: NA; v_gene: TRBV6-1; j_gene: TRBJ1-1; CDR3nt: TGTGCCAGTAGGGGACTAACGGACACTGAAGCTTTCTTT; CDR3aa: CASRGLTDTEAFF
abundance: NA; d_gene: NA; v_gene: TRBV6-5; j_gene: TRBJ2-7; CDR3nt: TGTGCCACAGGGGTGGGGTCGGCTTACGAGCAGTACTTC; CDR3aa: CATGVGSAYEQYF
abundance: NA; d_gene: NA; v_gene: TRBV19; j_gene: TRBJ1-5; CDR3nt: TGTGCCAGTAGCAGCGGGGGGCAGTTCAATCAGCCCCAGCATTTT; CDR3aa: CASSSGGQFNQPQHF
abundance: NA; d_gene: NA; v_gene: TRBV9; j_gene: TRBJ2-3; CDR3nt: TGTGCCAGCAGCCAACTAGGCACAGATACGCAGTATTTT; CDR3aa: CASSQLGTDTQYF
abundance: NA; d_gene: TRBD2; v_gene: TRBV28; j_gene: TRBJ2-7; CDR3nt: TGTGCCAGCAGTTTAATTCTAGCGGGAGGTTACGAGCAGTACTTC; CDR3aa: CASSLILAGGYEQYF
abundance: NA; d_gene: NA; v_gene: TRBV27; j_gene: TRBJ2-7; CDR3nt: TGTGCCAGCAGTTCAACTGGAGCCACCTACGAGCAGTACTTC; CDR3aa: CASSSTGATYEQYF
abundance: NA; d_gene: NA; v_gene: TRBV28; j_gene: TRBJ1-5; CDR3nt: TGTGCCAGCAGCCCCCCCGACGGACCTTATAGCAATCAGCCCCAGCATTTT; CDR3aa: CASSPPDGPYSNQPQHF
abundance: NA; d_gene: NA; v_gene: TRBV4-1; j_gene: TRBJ2-1; CDR3nt: TGCGCCAGCAGCCAAGATCTGGAGGATGAGCAGTTCTTC; CDR3aa: CASSQDLEDEQFF
abundance: NA; d_gene: NA; v_gene: TRBV29-1; j_gene: TRBJ1-2; CDR3nt: TGCAGCGTTGAACCCCCAGGGTCCGAACACTATGGCTACACCTTC; CDR3aa: CSVEPPGSEHYGYTF
abundance: NA; d_gene: NA; v_gene: TRBV30; j_gene: TRBJ2-1; CDR3nt: TGTGCCTGGGACCCTGCGTCCCATGAGCAGTTCTTC; CDR3aa: CAWDPASHEQFF